Sequencing of this T cell receptor beta chain was carried out in a study of T cell responses to AZD1222 COVID-19 vaccine. Per the germline V gene, CDR1 is SNHLY and CDR2 is FYNNEI. V gave up 6 bases and J gave up 2 bases, with 13 bases separating them. This CDR3 contains 14 residues. Measured with immunoSEQ multiplex PCR; TCRdb has only the in-frame clones, and not every one. The profile shows 130,000 or so clones, around 93% of them singletons. This chain uses TRBV2 with TRBJ1-1, with D possibly being TRBD1 (6 bases). This TCR was recovered from an adult in good health. The material was peripheral blood, obtained on day 0 of AZD1222 vaccination. The CDR3: CASRGTFLNTEAFF. The CDR3 DNA sequence: TGTGCCAGCAGGGGGACATTTCTTAACACTGAAGCTTTCTTT.